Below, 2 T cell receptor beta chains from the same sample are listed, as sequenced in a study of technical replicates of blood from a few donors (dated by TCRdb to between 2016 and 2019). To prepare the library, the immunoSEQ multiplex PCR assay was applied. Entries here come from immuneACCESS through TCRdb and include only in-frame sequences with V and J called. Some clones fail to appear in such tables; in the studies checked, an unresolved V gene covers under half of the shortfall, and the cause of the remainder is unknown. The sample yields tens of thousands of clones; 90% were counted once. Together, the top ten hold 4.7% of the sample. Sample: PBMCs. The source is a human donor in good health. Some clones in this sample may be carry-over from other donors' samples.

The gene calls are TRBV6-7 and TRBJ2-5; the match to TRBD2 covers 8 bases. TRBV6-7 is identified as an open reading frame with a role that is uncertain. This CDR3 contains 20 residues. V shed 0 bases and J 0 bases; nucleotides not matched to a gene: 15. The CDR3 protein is CASSYSVALWCGGYQETQYF. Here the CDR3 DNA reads TGTGCCAGCAGTTACTCGGTAGCTCTCTGGTGCGGGGGGTACCAAGAGACCCAGTACTTC.

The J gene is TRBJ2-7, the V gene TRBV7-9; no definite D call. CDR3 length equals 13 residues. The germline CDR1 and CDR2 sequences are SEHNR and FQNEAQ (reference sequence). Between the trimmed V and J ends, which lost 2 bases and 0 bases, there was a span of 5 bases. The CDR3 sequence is CASSLSSSYEQYF. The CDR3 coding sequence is TGTGCCAGCAGCTTATCCAGCTCCTACGAGCAGTACTTC.